There are a few counts of the clone carrying this TCR beta chain. Its antigen is not identified. This entry is derived from a study of cytomegalovirus exposure and HLA in healthy donors. Notes on the study in general: Most CMV-associated TCR beta chains appeared HLA-restricted in a later analysis.

There are 14 residues in the CDR3. Germline V gives CDR1 KGHSH, CDR2 LQKENI. Trimming took 0 bases from V and 7 from J, leaving 11 bases between them. The PCR had 60 Vbeta and 13 Jbeta primers. The protocol was immunoSEQ multiplex PCR, while the TCRdb copy is restricted to in-frame clones and leaves out a portion. The data show hundreds of thousands of clones, around 80% seen once. Sequenced input: PBMCs. V usage is TRBV18 and J usage is TRBJ2-3, with D possibly TRBD1 on 5 matching bases. This receptor was obtained from a woman between 55 and 75 years old in good health and CMV-seropositive. The CDR3 nucleotides are TGTGCCAGCTCACCACCCGACAGCACTTATACGCAGTATTTT. This codes for CASSPPDSTYTQYF.